Shown below are 10 T cell receptor beta chains from a single sample sequenced in a study of T cell repertoires in cytomegalovirus infection. TCRdb processed the reads anew with MiXCR; each CDR3 protein has one entry. This sample has some 220,000 distinct CDR3 sequences, with about 38% found just once. No antigens are known for them. Sample: CD8+ T cells from cultured PBMCs, taken from culture after CMV antigen stimulation. Every receptor here comes from a human donor in good health (CMV status not recorded). Some clones in this sample may be carry-over from other donors' samples.

J is TRBJ1-1 and V is TRBV19; TRBD1 matches at 7 bases. V was pared by 6 bases and J by 2 bases, with 6 bases of the junction left unmatched. The CDR3 has 14 amino acids. The germline gives CDR1 LNHDA, CDR2 SQIVND (reference sequence). In nucleotides, the CDR3 is TGTGCCAGTAGACCGACAGGGTACAACACTGAAGCTTTCTTT. Its protein is CASRPTGYNTEAFF.

This clonotype was seen a few times. The chain recombines TRBV12-3 or TRBV12-4 with TRBJ2-3, with 8 positions matching TRBD1. This CDR3 is built from 12 residues. The V segment lost 7 bases and the J segment 6 bases; nucleotides outside the gene matches: 3. The CDR3 spells CASIRGRDTQYF. In DNA, the CDR3 is TGTGCCAGCATCAGGGGGCGTGATACGCAGTATTTT.

The rearrangement joins TRBV28 to TRBJ2-2; D not certain. The CDR3 extends over 12 amino acids. V lost 2 bases and J 7 bases, leaving 5 bases between the germline ends. Germline V gene lookup returns CDR1 MDHEN and CDR2 SYDVKM. The CDR3 bases are TGTGCCAGCAGTTTAGGTGTCGGGGAGCTGTTTTTT. Encoded protein: CASSLGVGELFF.

The rearrangement links TRBV28 to TRBJ2-7; TRBD2 agrees at 7 bases. There are 19 residues in the CDR3. The V gene's germline CDR1 is MDHEN and CDR2 SYDVKM. J was trimmed by 1 base and V by 3 bases; bases with no gene match: 18. CDR3 protein: CASSFRRWGEGGGSYEQYF. The CDR3 DNA is TGTGCCAGCAGTTTCCGACGATGGGGGGAGGGCGGTGGTTCCTACGAGCAGTACTTC.

The chain couples TRBV7-8 to TRBJ2-2; D is undetermined. CDR3 length equals 15 residues. V lost 0 bases, J lost 5 bases, and 10 bases lay in between. Germline-derived CDR1 and CDR2 are SGHVS and FQNEAQ. CDR3 in DNA: TGTGCCAGCAGCTTAGCTCCCTTAGGGACCGGGGAGCTGTTTTTT. It codes for CASSLAPLGTGELFF.

The rearrangement links TRBV7-9 to TRBJ2-5; D unclear. Trimming pared 3 bases from V and 2 bases from J, leaving 10 bases between. Germline V gene data show CDR1 as SEHNR and CDR2 as FQNEAQ (reference sequence). This CDR3 has 14 amino acids. The CDR3 loop reads CASSFPRYQETQYF. CDR3 nucleotide sequence: TGTGCCAGCAGCTTCCCCAGATATCAAGAGACCCAGTACTTC.

The CDR3 is CSVPGTTRTDTQYF. The DNA for the CDR3 is TGCAGCGTACCCGGGACTACTCGCACAGATACGCAGTATTTT. The chain combines TRBV29-1 with TRBJ2-3; 7 bases are shared with TRBD2. Germline V gene data show CDR1 as SQVTM and CDR2 as ANQGSEA. This CDR3 is built from 14 residues. The trim removed 6 bases at V and 1 base at J, leaving 7 bases unmatched.

This clonotype was detected a few times. The genes are TRBV7-9 and TRBJ1-1; D gene ambiguous. This CDR3 region has 15 residues. V lost 1 base to trimming and J lost 1 base, with 10 bases between them. CDR1 SEHNR and CDR2 FQNEAQ come from the germline V gene (reference sequence). The CDR3 protein is CASSLDSWKNTEAFF. The CDR3, as DNA: TGTGCCAGCAGCTTAGATAGTTGGAAGAACACTGAAGCTTTCTTT.

V and J are TRBV11-2 and TRBJ2-5; D is undetermined. The CDR3 has 12 amino acids. Trimming removed 7 bases at V and 5 bases at J, with 11 bases between. The germline V gene has CDR1 SGHAT and CDR2 FQNNGV. Written as DNA, the CDR3 is TGTGCCAGCAATGGAGCTGGGGAGACCCAGTACTTC. Its translation is CASNGAGETQYF.

The chain joins TRBV28 to TRBJ2-1; 8 nucleotides line up with TRBD2. This CDR3 comprises 16 residues. Per germline, CDR1 MDHEN and CDR2 SYDVKM. With V trimmed by 3 bases and J by 0 bases, 4 bases remained unmatched. CDR3 sequence: CASSFISGSSYNEQFF. CDR3 bases: TGTGCCAGCAGTTTTATCAGCGGGAGCTCCTACAATGAGCAGTTCTTC.